The text below deals with one T cell receptor beta chain. Its antigen is still unknown. Profiling relied on immunoSEQ multiplex PCR, and the TCRdb table lists in-frame clones only, not all of them. The sample yields fewer than 150,000 clones, about 90% seen once. These data belong to a study of cytomegalovirus exposure and HLA in healthy donors. Findings and limits, study-wide: Using the classifier, cytomegalovirus status was reportedly diagnosed with high specificity and sensitivity.

The germline V gene encodes CDR1 MNHEY and CDR2 SMNVEV (reference sequence). The ends were cut back, 2 bases at V and 5 bases at J, with 9 bases in the middle. The CDR3 length is 13 residues. The sample taken for sequencing was PBMCs. The V and J genes are TRBV27 and TRBJ2-5, with a weak D call TRBD2 (5 bases). The TCR comes from a woman aged 18-29 years in good health and CMV-seropositive. This CDR3 reads CASSLISGETQYF. CDR3 nucleotide sequence: TGTGCCAGCAGTTTAATCTCGGGGGAGACCCAGTACTTC.